Presented here are 12 T cell receptor beta chains from one specimen sequenced in a study of OX40 agonist ivuxolimab in advanced cancers. The protocol was immunoSEQ multiplex PCR, while the TCRdb copy is restricted to in-frame clones and leaves out a portion. Among some 70,000 clones, around nine tenths were seen once, and the ten largest hold roughly 1%. The input for sequencing was CD4+ or CD8+ T cells sorted from blood, taken in a trial of the OX40 agonist ivuxolimab. The receptors shown here come from an adult with an advanced solid tumor such as melanoma, head and neck, liver or kidney cancer.

The CDR3 spells CASSYSKWQKNGYTF. The CDR3 DNA is TGTGCCAGCAGTTACTCGAAGTGGCAGAAAAATGGCTACACCTTC. V is TRBV6-5 and J is TRBJ1-2; D is ambiguous. Trimming took 0 bases from V and 6 from J, leaving 14 bases between them. Germline CDR1 and CDR2: MNHEY and SVGAGI. This CDR3 spans 15 amino acids.

The V call is TRBV18, the J call TRBJ2-3, with 12 positions matching TRBD2. The CDR3 runs to 16 residues. The V segment lost 3 bases and the J segment 2 bases; nucleotides outside the gene matches: 3. Germline values: CDR1 KGHSH, CDR2 LQKENI. The DNA for the CDR3 is TGTGCCAGCTCACCTCTAGCGGGGGGGCCCACAGATACGCAGTATTTT. It yields the protein CASSPLAGGPTDTQYF.

The chain links TRBV7-2 to TRBJ2-1, with a tentative D call TRBD2 (6 bases). V lost 5 bases and J lost 1, with 15 bases in between. The CDR3 is 16 residues long. Germline lookup yields CDR1 SGHTA and CDR2 FQGNSA. Here the CDR3 reads CASSALAGTSYNEQFF. The CDR3 nucleotides are TGTGCCAGCAGCGCACTAGCCGGGACTTCCTACAATGAGCAGTTCTTC.

The CDR3 DNA follows: TGTGCCGGCAGCATTGGACAGGGCGATTCACCCCTCCACTTT. It is translated as CAGSIGQGDSPLHF. This chain joins TRBV21-1 and TRBJ1-6; the table assigns TRBD1, which was not confirmed against the DNA. TRBV21-1 is given as a pseudogene. This CDR3 has 14 residues.

The chain is built from TRBV6-6 and TRBJ2-3; a weak D match, TRBD1 (6 bases). Trimming pared 6 bases from V and 2 bases from J, leaving 15 bases between. CDR1 is MNHNY and CDR2 is SVGAGI in the germline V gene (reference sequence). The CDR3 totals 15 residues. CDR3 amino acids: CASRATGTYTDTQYF. The CDR3 bases are TGTGCCAGCAGGGCTACAGGGACATACACAGATACGCAGTATTTT.

The chain has TRBV9 and TRBJ1-3, with 11 bases identical to TRBD1. The V gene end was trimmed by 4 bases and the J gene end by 7 bases; junction bases not matched to a gene: 4. Germline-derived CDR1 and CDR2 are SGDLS and YYNGEE. CDR3 size: 14 residues. The CDR3 region is CASSPGQGANTIYF. The CDR3 DNA follows: TGTGCCAGCAGCCCTGGACAGGGGGCCAACACCATATATTTT.

V usage is TRBV6-1 and J usage is TRBJ2-1; 10 bases are shared with TRBD2. The trim removed 4 bases at V and 8 bases at J, leaving 8 bases unmatched. Germline-derived CDR1 and CDR2 are MNHNS and SASEGT. This CDR3 is 15 amino acids long. The CDR3 here is CASSGAGGPRDEQFF. CDR3 coding DNA: TGTGCCAGCAGTGGAGCGGGGGGGCCTCGGGATGAGCAGTTCTTC.

V is TRBV19 and J is TRBJ1-5; no definite D call. Trimming took 7 bases from V and 4 from J, leaving 8 bases between them. Germline V gene lookup returns CDR1 LNHDA and CDR2 SQIVND (reference sequence). CDR3 length: 12 amino acids. The CDR3 loop reads CASKLGNQPQHF. In DNA form, the CDR3 reads TGTGCCAGTAAATTGGGAAATCAGCCCCAGCATTTT.

The chain is built from TRBV30 and TRBJ2-1; the D call may be TRBD1 or TRBD2 (5 bases each). V dropped 0 bases and J dropped 8 bases, with 11 bases sitting between them. Germline CDR1 and CDR2: GTSNPN and SVGIG (reference sequence). CDR3 length: 13 amino acids. The CDR3 DNA follows: TGTGCCTGGAGTGTAGGGTTGGGGGATGAGCAGTTCTTC. Translating gives CAWSVGLGDEQFF.

This clone has just a few counts. The rearrangement joins TRBV19 to TRBJ1-1; D unclear. V was cut by 5 bases and J by 3 bases, with 10 bases left in between. From germline, CDR1 is LNHDA and CDR2 SQIVND (reference sequence). This CDR3 is built from 13 residues. The CDR3 bases are TGTGCCAGTAGTCGGACGCAGGACACTGAAGCTTTCTTT. Amino acids: CASSRTQDTEAFF.

The chain combines TRBV7-2 with TRBJ1-4, with D possibly being TRBD1 (6 bases). The V gene's germline CDR1 is SGHTA and CDR2 FQGNSA. V shed 1 base and J shed 5 bases, with 14 bases lying between them. The CDR3 extends over 16 amino acids. CDR3 sequence (DNA): TGTGCCAGCAGCTTAGGGAGGGGGATGGGAAATGAAAAACTGTTTTTT. It is translated as CASSLGRGMGNEKLFF.

In this sample, this clone turned up once. The CDR3 bases are TGTGCCAGCAGGGGGGACAGGAAGGGATCCTACGAGCAGTACTTC. This translates into CASRGDRKGSYEQYF. The V gene is TRBV2, the J gene TRBJ2-7; TRBD1 agrees at 8 bases. The ends lost 6 bases at V and 1 base at J; junction bases unmatched: 8. This CDR3 is built from 15 residues. The V gene's germline CDR1 is SNHLY and CDR2 FYNNEI.